The rows below give T cell receptor beta chains drawn from one sample of a study of Ad26.COV2.S vaccination and SARS-CoV-2 variants. TCRdb's table, derived via immunoSEQ multiplex PCR, lists solely in-frame clones and lacks some. The sample gives about 480,000 clones, 87% of which show up once; about 13% is in the top ten. This specimen was peripheral blood, taken in a trial of Ad26.COV2.S vaccine versus placebo. Receptors originate from a person between 18 and 65 years old who received the Ad26.COV2.S COVID-19 vaccine or a placebo. CDR3s include the opening cysteine and the closing phenylalanine or tryptophan. Fields, in order: clone size, V gene, J gene, D gene, CDR3 DNA, CDR3 protein. D genes are given only for firm matches. Clone size is shown for a subset of rows, as once, few, many or a class of expanded clone.

.	TRBV5-1	TRBJ2-2	TRBD2	TGCGCCAGCAGCTTGTTTCGTCGGGCGGGAGCGGACACCGGGGAGCTGTTTTTT	CASSLFRRAGADTGELFF
.	TRBV30	TRBJ2-3	.	TGTGCCTGGATAACAGGCCCAGATACGCAGTATTTT	CAWITGPDTQYF
.	TRBV27	TRBJ2-5	TRBD1	TGTGCCACCAAAAGAGGGGGCCTCATCCAAGAGACCCAGTACTTC	CATKRGGLIQETQYF
few	TRBV27	TRBJ1-2	TRBD1	TGTGCCAGCAGGCCTACAGGGGGAGGCTACACCTTC	CASRPTGGGYTF
.	TRBV6-5	TRBJ2-7	.	TGTGCCAGCAGTCCCCACTATCGCTCCTACGAGCAGTACTTC	CASSPHYRSYEQYF
.	TRBV12-3/TRBV12-4	TRBJ2-1	.	TGTGCCAGCAGTTTAGTTGGCTACAATGAGCAGTTCTTC	CASSLVGYNEQFF
.	TRBV10-3	TRBJ2-7	.	TGTGCCATCGGCGAAGATTACGAGCAGTACTTC	CAIGEDYEQYF
.	TRBV3-1/TRBV3-2	TRBJ2-5	.	TGTGCCAGCAGGGCAGAAGAAGAGACCCAGTACTTC	CASRAEEETQYF
.	TRBV5-6	TRBJ1-5	.	TGTGCCAGCAGCTTCCGGGGGACCCCCTCGGCCCAGCATTTT	CASSFRGTPSAQHF
.	TRBV27	TRBJ2-6	.	TGTGCCAGCAGGCGATCTGGGGCCAACGTCCTGACTTTC	CASRRSGANVLTF
once	TRBV29-1	TRBJ2-5	.	TGCAGCGTTGACCCAGCCTCAGATCAGTACTTC	CSVDPASDQYF
.	TRBV19	TRBJ1-1	.	TGTGCCAGTAGGCTTCTGGGGGGTGTCAACACTGAAGCTTTCTTT	CASRLLGGVNTEAFF
.	TRBV9	TRBJ1-2	.	TGTGCCAGCAACTTGGGAGGGGGGCCGCGCGGCTACACCTTC	CASNLGGGPRGYTF
.	TRBV5-1	TRBJ2-3	TRBD2	TGCGCCAGCAGCTCGGGACTAGCACTTTCCACAGATACGCAGTATTTT	CASSSGLALSTDTQYF
.	TRBV6-2/TRBV6-3	TRBJ1-2	.	TGTGCCAGCAGTCCCCAGCAGGCCGGCAGCTATGGCTACACCTTC	CASSPQQAGSYGYTF
.	TRBV2	TRBJ2-1	TRBD2	TGTGCCAGCAGTGTTGGGACTAGTTATCTGGATGAGCAGTTCTTC	CASSVGTSYLDEQFF
.	TRBV30	TRBJ1-2	TRBD1	TGTGTTCAACTGGCAGGGGGCTATGGCTACACCTTC	CVQLAGGYGYTF
.	TRBV4-1	TRBJ2-1	.	TGCGCCAGCAGCCAAACCGGGACCGGGATAGGAGAGCAGTTCTTC	CASSQTGTGIGEQFF
.	TRBV6-6	TRBJ1-5	.	TGTGCCAGCAGTTACTCCTTTGAGGGTTTATTTCCCCAGCATTTT	CASSYSFEGLFPQHF
.	TRBV19	TRBJ2-5	TRBD2	TGTGCCAGTAGCGTCCCAGCGGGAGGGCCATCTCCGTTGGAGACCCAGTACTTC	CASSVPAGGPSPLETQYF
.	TRBV28	TRBJ2-7	.	TGTGCCAGCAGTTTCCCGGGACCGGGTGGGCGCGAGCAGTACTTC	CASSFPGPGGREQYF
.	TRBV7-6	TRBJ2-3	.	TGTGCCAGCAGCCCCGGTCTCCGAGCTCGTACAGATACGCAGTATTTT	CASSPGLRARTDTQYF
.	TRBV27	TRBJ1-1	.	TGTGCCAGCAGTTTGGGCAGGGTCGACTTGAACACTGAAGCTTTCTTT	CASSLGRVDLNTEAFF
.	TRBV5-6	TRBJ2-1	TRBD2	TGTGCCAGCAGCTCCCCCGGGACTAGCGGGAGCAATGAGCAGTTCTTC	CASSSPGTSGSNEQFF
.	TRBV4-1	TRBJ2-6	.	TGCGCCAGCAGCCAAGAATCTCAGGGTTGGGCCTCTGGGGCCAACGTCCTGACTTTC	CASSQESQGWASGANVLTF
.	TRBV21-1	TRBJ2-1	.	TGTGCCAGCAGCCCTGAGGTAGTGGGAGATGGTCCGTGTGAGCAGTTCTTC	CASSPEVVGDGPCEQFF
.	TRBV19	TRBJ1-1	TRBD1	TGTGCCACCGCCGACAGGGCGGCGACTGAAGCTTTCTTT	CATADRAATEAFF
.	TRBV29-1	TRBJ2-7	.	TGCAGCGTTCTCGACGGCTACGAGCAGTACTTC	CSVLDGYEQYF
.	TRBV30	TRBJ1-4	.	TGTGCCTGTCAGGTCGGTGGAAAACTGTTTTTT	CACQVGGKLFF
.	TRBV5-1	TRBJ2-1	.	TGCGCCAGCAGCTCTAGTGTAATCTGGGGCGGTGAGCAGTTCTTC	CASSSSVIWGGEQFF
.	TRBV19	TRBJ2-5	TRBD1	TGTGCCAGTAGTAGTAACAGGGGCCTCAATCCACAAGAGACCCAGTACTTC	CASSSNRGLNPQETQYF
few	TRBV6-5	TRBJ2-7	.	TGTGCCAGCAGTCAACTGTTTTCCTACGAGCAGTACTTC	CASSQLFSYEQYF